This TCR beta chain was obtained from a study of T-cell memory formation after mild COVID-19. Whole-study context: Among the donors, TCR clusters were largely specific to each donor.

General study points: In second-wave clones peaking day 37, SARS-CoV-2 specificity remained unconfirmed. For contracting clones, CD4+ ones sat mainly in CM and EM, CD8+ in EMRA.

After removal of 5 bases from V and 1 base from J, the junction contained 12 bases not matched to a gene. The CDR3 totals 18 residues. Germline CDR1 reads SGHTA; CDR2 reads FQGNSA. TCRdb fed the 5' RACE reads into MiXCR, producing one record per CDR3 protein. The sample carries some 300,000 distinct CDR3 sequences, roughly 20% recorded once. Ten or more counts support this clonotype. What it binds is not known. Material: PBMCs or a T cell subset sorted from them (not recorded which). The receptor's source is a man younger than 30 who had mild COVID-19 (a few samples of this study predate the infection). Cell type and time point are not known. The rearrangement joins TRBV7-2 to TRBJ2-5; TRBD2 matches 11 bases. The CDR3 loop reads CASSPMGISGGGQETQYF. As DNA, the CDR3 is TGTGCCAGCAGCCCCATGGGGATTAGCGGGGGGGGCCAAGAGACCCAGTACTTC.